The 17 T cell receptor beta chains in this list originate from one sample, sequenced in a study of cytomegalovirus exposure and HLA in healthy donors. Primers: 60 Vbeta forward and 13 Jbeta reverse. Using immunoSEQ multiplex PCR, the repertoire was profiled, and TCRdb retains in-frame clones only, with some absent. The data show approximately 170,000 clones, about three quarters seen once. The sequenced material came from PBMCs. The receptors derive from a woman in her forties in good health and CMV-seropositive.

V usage is TRBV30 and J usage is TRBJ1-1, with TRBD1 matching over 7 bases. Trimming removed 2 bases from V and 2 bases from J; junction bases left unmatched: 5. The CDR3 spans 14 residues. Germline CDR1 GTSNPN, CDR2 SVGIG (reference sequence). DNA for the CDR3: TGTGCCTGGAGTAAAGACAGGGAAAACACTGAAGCTTTCTTT. The encoded protein is CAWSKDRENTEAFF.

The chain recombines TRBV7-2 with TRBJ1-1; D not certain. The V gene's germline CDR1 is SGHTA and CDR2 FQGNSA. The CDR3 loop spans 15 amino acids. Trimming removed 2 bases from V and 4 bases from J, with 14 bases in between. CDR3 protein: CASSLWRGGVTEAFF. The CDR3 nucleotides read TGTGCCAGCAGCTTATGGCGGGGTGGGGTCACTGAAGCTTTCTTT.

As DNA, the CDR3 is TGCGCCAGCACAACGACCGCAGGGGCAACTAATGAAAAACTGTTTTTT. The encoded protein is CASTTTAGATNEKLFF. This chain joins TRBV5-1 and TRBJ1-4; D is perhaps TRBD1 (6 bases). The length of the CDR3 is 16 residues. The germline V and J ends were trimmed by 6 bases and 0 bases, with 15 bases remaining between them. Germline V gene sequence: CDR1 SGHRS, CDR2 YFSETQ.

The sample holds one count of this clone. V gene TRBV18 combines with J gene TRBJ2-7; TRBD2 matches at 7 bases. Germline values: CDR1 KGHSH, CDR2 LQKENI. The CDR3 sequence is 14 residues long. J was trimmed by 4 bases and V by 4 bases; bases with no gene match: 7. The DNA of the CDR3 is TGTGCCAGCTCACGTCCGGGACTAAAATACGAGCAGTACTTC. Its protein is CASSRPGLKYEQYF.

The gene calls are TRBV10-2 and TRBJ2-6; the D gene is possibly TRBD1 (5 bases). The CDR3 covers 17 residues. The V end was cut by 3 bases, the J end by 0 bases, with 12 bases between. The germline V gene has CDR1 WSHSY and CDR2 SAAADI. This chain's CDR3 is CASSEGQGPSGANVLTF. Here the CDR3 DNA reads TGCGCCAGCAGTGAAGGGCAGGGCCCCTCTGGGGCCAACGTCCTGACTTTC.

This chain links TRBV5-1 with TRBJ2-5; tentative D call: TRBD2 (6 bases). Germline values: CDR1 SGHRS, CDR2 YFSETQ. V was trimmed by 1 base and J by 2 bases, leaving 12 bases between them. The CDR3 is made up of 15 amino acids. The CDR3 sequence is CASSLMGGAQETQYF. CDR3 sequence (DNA): TGCGCCAGCAGCTTGATGGGGGGAGCTCAAGAGACCCAGTACTTC.

The V gene is TRBV18, the J gene TRBJ2-3; TRBD2 agrees at 9 bases. From germline, CDR1 is KGHSH and CDR2 LQKENI. There are 17 residues in the CDR3. Trimming took 2 bases from V and 4 from J; bases not matched to a gene: 10. The DNA for the CDR3 is TGTGCCAGCTCACCATTAGCTAGCGGGAATGGTGCAGATACGCAGTATTTT. It is translated as CASSPLASGNGADTQYF.

The V and J genes are TRBV9 and TRBJ2-5, with 9 bases fitting TRBD1. V shed 7 bases and J 4 bases; nucleotides not matched to a gene: 11. The CDR3 totals 15 residues. CDR1 SGDLS and CDR2 YYNGEE come from the germline V gene. DNA for the CDR3: TGTGCCAGCTCACTATGGGGACAGGGAGGAGAGACCCAGTACTTC. Translating it yields CASSLWGQGGETQYF. Combining the CDR3 with reference TRBV9 and TRBJ2-5 gives the whole variable domain DSGVTQTPKHLITATGQRVTLRCSPRSGDLSVYWYQQSLDQGLQFLIQYYNGEERAKGNILERFSAQQFPDLHSELNLSSLELGDSALYFCASSLWGQGGETQYFGPGTRLLVL.

The chain couples TRBV7-9 to TRBJ1-1; 7 nucleotides line up with TRBD1. The CDR3 loop spans 14 amino acids. From germline, CDR1 is SEHNR and CDR2 FQNEAQ (reference sequence). V was clipped by 5 bases and J by 1 base; unmatched bases: 4. The CDR3 spells CASSPDRENTEAFF. DNA for the CDR3: TGTGCCAGCAGCCCTGACAGGGAGAACACTGAAGCTTTCTTT.

The genes are TRBV7-8 and TRBJ1-6; D uncertain. Germline CDR1 SGHVS, CDR2 FQNEAQ. CDR3 length: 16 residues. V was pared by 0 bases and J by 9 bases, with 15 bases between. CDR3 DNA sequence: TGTGCCAGCAGCTTAGCGAGTAGGGAGGTTGGTTCACCCCTCCACTTT. Its translation is CASSLASREVGSPLHF.

The chain uses TRBV7-2 and TRBJ2-7; D is undetermined. V shed 1 base and J shed 3 bases, with 13 bases lying between them. Germline CDR1 is SGHTA and CDR2 is FQGNSA. This CDR3 has 15 residues. CDR3 nucleotide sequence: TGTGCCAGCAGCTTAGACCTATTTACGGGCTACGAGCAGTACTTC. Its protein product is CASSLDLFTGYEQYF.

This clone has more than one count but fewer than ten. The gene calls are TRBV18 and TRBJ2-2, with 8 bases aligning to TRBD1. CDR1 KGHSH and CDR2 LQKENI come from the germline V gene. The CDR3 consists of 15 residues. V dropped 3 bases and J dropped 2; count of bases not matched to a gene: 2. The CDR3 DNA sequence: TGTGCCAGCTCACCGACAGGGGTTAACACCGGGGAGCTGTTTTTT. This translates into CASSPTGVNTGELFF.

The V call is TRBV9, the J call TRBJ2-3, with a possible D match to TRBD1 (5 bases). The CDR3 has 15 amino acids. CDR1 is SGDLS and CDR2 is YYNGEE in the germline V gene. The germline V and J ends were trimmed by 0 bases and 6 bases, with 14 bases remaining between them. CDR3 loop: CASSVEGQRQDTQYF. In DNA, the CDR3 is TGTGCCAGCAGCGTAGAAGGGCAGCGACAGGATACGCAGTATTTT.

The chain has TRBV28 and TRBJ1-1; a weak D match, TRBD1 (6 bases). This CDR3 comprises 16 residues. Per germline, CDR1 MDHEN and CDR2 SYDVKM. Trimming left V 5 bases short and J 1 base short, with 17 bases between. CDR3 sequence (DNA): TGTGCCAGCAGTCCTGGACAGCTGGGACAGAACACTGAAGCTTTCTTT. Its protein is CASSPGQLGQNTEAFF.

The CDR3 bases are TGTGCCAGCAGCCAAGATTTCACAGGGGGGGAAAAACTGTTTTTT. This translates into CASSQDFTGGEKLFF. The chain joins TRBV4-2 to TRBJ1-4; 8 bases are shared with TRBD1. The trim removed 0 bases at V and 8 bases at J, leaving 5 bases unmatched. The length of the CDR3 is 15 residues. Germline assignment: CDR1 LGHNA and CDR2 YNFKEQ.

In its sample, this clone was seen a few times. The gene calls are TRBV9 and TRBJ2-6; the D gene is possibly TRBD2 (5 bases). Per the germline V gene, CDR1 is SGDLS and CDR2 is YYNGEE. V was cut by 3 bases and J by 2 bases, with 15 bases left in between. The CDR3 covers 17 residues. CDR3 in amino acids: CASSDGGWGAGANVLTF. In DNA form, the CDR3 reads TGTGCCAGCAGCGACGGCGGTTGGGGAGCTGGGGCCAACGTCCTGACTTTC.

J is TRBJ1-2 and V is TRBV18; D is ambiguous. The V and J ends lost 1 base and 2 bases respectively, with 11 bases between them. Germline CDR1 KGHSH, CDR2 LQKENI. CDR3 length equals 15 residues. The CDR3 DNA reads as TGTGCCAGCTCACCACTGGGAGAAGTAAACTATGGCTACACCTTC. Encoded protein: CASSPLGEVNYGYTF.